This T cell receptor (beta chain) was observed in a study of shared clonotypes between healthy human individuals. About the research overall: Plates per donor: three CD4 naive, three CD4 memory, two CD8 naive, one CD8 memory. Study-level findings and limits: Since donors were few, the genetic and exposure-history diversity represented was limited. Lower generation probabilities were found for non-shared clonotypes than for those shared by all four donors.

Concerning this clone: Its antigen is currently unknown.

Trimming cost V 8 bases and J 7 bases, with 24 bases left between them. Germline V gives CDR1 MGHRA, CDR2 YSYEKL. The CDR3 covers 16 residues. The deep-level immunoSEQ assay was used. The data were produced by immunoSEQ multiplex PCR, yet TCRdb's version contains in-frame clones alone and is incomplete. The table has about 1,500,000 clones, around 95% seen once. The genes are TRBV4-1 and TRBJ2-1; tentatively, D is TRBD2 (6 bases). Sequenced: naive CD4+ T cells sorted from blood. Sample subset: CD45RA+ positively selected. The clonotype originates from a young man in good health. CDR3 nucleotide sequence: TGCGCCAGCCAGCCGACCGGGACTCTTGGCGGGAATGAGCAGTTCTTC. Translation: CASQPTGTLGGNEQFF.